This note documents a single T cell receptor beta chain sequence. Antigen specificity is unknown. The data stem from a study of cytomegalovirus exposure and HLA in healthy donors. On the study more broadly: Most genotyped donors, approximately 81% of around 370, had Caucasian-associated genetic ancestry. Study results and caveats: DRB1 showed the most TCR associations and HLA-C the fewest in a later analysis, as rates varied by HLA locus. The listing of 150 to 200 TCR beta chains classed them as cytomegalovirus-associated. Later work found most CMV-associated TCR beta chains apparently HLA-restricted.

The germline V gene encodes CDR1 MNHEY and CDR2 SMNVEV (reference sequence). CDR3 length: 14 amino acids. V lost 6 bases and J lost 7; bases outside the gene matches: 10. This PCR relied on a set of 60 Vbeta primers and 13 Jbeta primers. The table came from immunoSEQ multiplex PCR; TCRdb's copy has only in-frame clones and leaves some out. The sample includes 100,000 to 150,000 clones, around four fifths of them seen just once. Sequencing was performed on PBMCs. The sequence was obtained from a woman in her thirties or forties in good health and CMV-seropositive. The rearrangement joins TRBV27 to TRBJ1-2; TRBD1 aligns across 8 bases. The CDR3 region is CASRYGQGVGGYTF. CDR3 sequence (DNA): TGTGCCAGCAGATACGGACAGGGTGTAGGTGGCTACACCTTC.